This T cell receptor beta chain was sequenced during a study of T cell changes during pregnancy in multiple sclerosis. V shed 0 bases and J shed 5 bases, with 15 bases lying between them. The CDR3 length is 16 residues. Germline CDR1 and CDR2: SGHDN and FVKESK. Clones were read by immunoSEQ multiplex PCR, and TCRdb kept only the in-frame ones, dropping some. The sample records tens of thousands of clones, more than 90% being singletons. This rearrangement joins TRBV14 to TRBJ2-3; tentatively, D is TRBD2 (6 bases). The source was peripheral blood, collected in the first trimester of pregnancy. The receptor comes from a female donor in good health, enrolled as a control in a pregnancy study. The CDR3, as DNA: TGTGCCAGCAGCCAAGATCCCGGGAGCGAGAGAGATACGCAGTATTTT. Amino acid sequence: CASSQDPGSERDTQYF.